Shown below are 2 T cell receptor beta chains from a single sample sequenced in a study of human T cells and chemical hapten exposure. Total RNA extraction was carried out from unfractionated whole blood. TCRdb re-analysed the 5' RACE reads in MiXCR, keeping a single row per CDR3 protein. The sample lists fewer than 150,000 distinct CDR3 sequences; around 20% were seen once. These receptor sequences come from a human donor in good health.

In this sample, this clonotype turned up a few times. The chain carries TRBV6-2 or TRBV6-3 and TRBJ1-5; D unclear. This CDR3 region has 13 residues. Germline V gives CDR1 MNHEY, CDR2 SVGEGT. Trimming removed 0 bases from V and 10 bases from J, with 10 bases in between. CDR3 sequence: CASSYSEGKPQHF. The CDR3 nucleotides are TGTGCCAGCAGTTACTCTGAGGGCAAACCCCAGCATTTT.

This clonotype turned up a few times. This chain connects TRBV28 to TRBJ2-3; the D gene could be TRBD1 or TRBD2 (5 bases each). V shed 8 bases and J shed 7 bases, with 7 bases lying between them. CDR1 and CDR2 from the germline V gene are MDHEN and SYDVKM. The length of the CDR3 is 10 residues. The CDR3 region is CASGGYTQYF. The DNA for the CDR3 is TGTGCCAGCGGGGGATATACGCAGTATTTT. The full variable domain, in which reference TRBV28 and TRBJ2-3 provide the parts outside the CDR3, is DVKVTQSSRYLVKRTGEKVFLECVQDMDHENMFWYRQDPGLGLRLIYFSYDVKMKEKGDIPEGYSVSREKKERFSLILESASTNQTSMYLCASGGYTQYFGPGTRLTVL.